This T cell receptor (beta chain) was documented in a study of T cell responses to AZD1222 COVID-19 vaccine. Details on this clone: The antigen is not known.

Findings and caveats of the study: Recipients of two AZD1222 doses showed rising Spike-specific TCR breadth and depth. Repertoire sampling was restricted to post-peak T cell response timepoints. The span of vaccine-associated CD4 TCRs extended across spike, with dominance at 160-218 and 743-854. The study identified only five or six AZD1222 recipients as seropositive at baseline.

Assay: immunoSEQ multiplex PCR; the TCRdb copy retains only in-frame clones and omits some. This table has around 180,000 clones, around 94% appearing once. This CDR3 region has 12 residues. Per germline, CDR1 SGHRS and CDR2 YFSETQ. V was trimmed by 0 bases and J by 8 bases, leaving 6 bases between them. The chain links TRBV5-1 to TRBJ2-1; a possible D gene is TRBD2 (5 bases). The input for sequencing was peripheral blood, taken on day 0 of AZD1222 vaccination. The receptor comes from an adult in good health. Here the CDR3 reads CASSLDGDEQFF. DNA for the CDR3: TGCGCCAGCAGCTTGGACGGGGATGAGCAGTTCTTC.